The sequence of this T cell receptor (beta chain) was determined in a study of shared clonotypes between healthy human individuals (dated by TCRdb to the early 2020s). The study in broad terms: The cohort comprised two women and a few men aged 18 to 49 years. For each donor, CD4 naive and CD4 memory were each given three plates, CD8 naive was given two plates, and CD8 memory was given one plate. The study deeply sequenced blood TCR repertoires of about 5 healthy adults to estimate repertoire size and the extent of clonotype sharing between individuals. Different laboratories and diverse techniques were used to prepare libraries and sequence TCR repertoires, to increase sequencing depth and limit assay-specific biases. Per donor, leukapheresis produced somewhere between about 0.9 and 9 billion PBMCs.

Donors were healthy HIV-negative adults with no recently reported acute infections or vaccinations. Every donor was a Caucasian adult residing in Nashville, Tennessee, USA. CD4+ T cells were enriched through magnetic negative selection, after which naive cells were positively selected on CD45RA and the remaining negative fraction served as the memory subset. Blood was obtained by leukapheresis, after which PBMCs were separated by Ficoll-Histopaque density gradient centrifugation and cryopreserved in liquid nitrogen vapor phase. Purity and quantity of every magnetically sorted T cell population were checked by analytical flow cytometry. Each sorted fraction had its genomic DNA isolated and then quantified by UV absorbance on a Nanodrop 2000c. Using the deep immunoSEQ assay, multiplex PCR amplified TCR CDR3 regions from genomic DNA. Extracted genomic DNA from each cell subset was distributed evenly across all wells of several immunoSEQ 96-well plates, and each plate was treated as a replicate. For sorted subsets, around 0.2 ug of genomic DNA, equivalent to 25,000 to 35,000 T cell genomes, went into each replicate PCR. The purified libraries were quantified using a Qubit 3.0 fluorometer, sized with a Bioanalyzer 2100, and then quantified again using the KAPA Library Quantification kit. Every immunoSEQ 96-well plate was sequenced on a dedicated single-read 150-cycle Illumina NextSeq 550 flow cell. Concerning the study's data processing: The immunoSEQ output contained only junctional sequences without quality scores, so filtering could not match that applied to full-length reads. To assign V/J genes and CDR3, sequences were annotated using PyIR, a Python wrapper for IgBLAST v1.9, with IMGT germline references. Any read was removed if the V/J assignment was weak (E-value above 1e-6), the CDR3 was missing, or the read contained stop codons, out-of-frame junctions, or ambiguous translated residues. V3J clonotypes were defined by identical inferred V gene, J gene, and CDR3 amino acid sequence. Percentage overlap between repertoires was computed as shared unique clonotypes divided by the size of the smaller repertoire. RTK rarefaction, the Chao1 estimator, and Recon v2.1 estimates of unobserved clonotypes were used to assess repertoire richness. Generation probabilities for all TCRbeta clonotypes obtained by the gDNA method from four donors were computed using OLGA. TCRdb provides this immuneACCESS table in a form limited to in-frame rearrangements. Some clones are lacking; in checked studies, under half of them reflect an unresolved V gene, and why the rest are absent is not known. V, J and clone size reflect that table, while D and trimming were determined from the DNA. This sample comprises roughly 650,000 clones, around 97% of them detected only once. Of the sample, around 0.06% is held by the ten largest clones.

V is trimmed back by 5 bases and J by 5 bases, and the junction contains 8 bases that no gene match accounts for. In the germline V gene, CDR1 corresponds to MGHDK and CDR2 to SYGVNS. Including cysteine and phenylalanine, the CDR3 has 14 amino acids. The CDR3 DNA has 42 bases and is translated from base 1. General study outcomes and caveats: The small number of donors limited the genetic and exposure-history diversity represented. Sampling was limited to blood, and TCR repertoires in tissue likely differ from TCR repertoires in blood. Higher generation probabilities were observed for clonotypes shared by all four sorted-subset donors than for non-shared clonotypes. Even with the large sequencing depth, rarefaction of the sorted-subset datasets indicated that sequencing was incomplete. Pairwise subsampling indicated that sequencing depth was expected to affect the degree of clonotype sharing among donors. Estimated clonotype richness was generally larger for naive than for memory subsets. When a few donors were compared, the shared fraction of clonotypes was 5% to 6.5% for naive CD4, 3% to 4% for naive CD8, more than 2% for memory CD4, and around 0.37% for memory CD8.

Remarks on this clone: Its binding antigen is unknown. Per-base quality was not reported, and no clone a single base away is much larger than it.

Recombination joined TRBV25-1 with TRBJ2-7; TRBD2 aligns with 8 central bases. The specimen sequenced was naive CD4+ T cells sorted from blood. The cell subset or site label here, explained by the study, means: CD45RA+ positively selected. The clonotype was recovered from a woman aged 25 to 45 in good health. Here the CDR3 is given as CASSPRGGRDEQYF. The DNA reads TGTGCCAGCAGTCCCCGGGGGGGGAGGGACGAGCAGTACTTC.